The text below deals with one T cell receptor beta chain. Antigen specificity is unknown. TCRdb passed the 5' RACE reads through MiXCR, listing each CDR3 protein once. The profile shows 530,000 or so distinct CDR3 sequences, 15% to 20% of them singletons. The sample originates from a study of T-cell memory formation after mild COVID-19. Study overall: Largely, the TCR clusters proved donor specific. Overall study findings and caveats: Several responding clones turned up in pre-infection memory, indicating that cross-reactive memory may have taken part. Contracting CD4+ clones lay largely in CM and EM, with CD8+ ones residing in EMRA. Later expanders leaned CD4+, whereas day 15 to 85 contracting clones were balanced CD4/CD8.

CDR3 length equals 13 residues. Germline V gene lookup returns CDR1 LNHNV and CDR2 YYDKDF (reference sequence). Trimming took 0 bases from V and 8 from J, leaving 8 bases between them. The V and J genes are TRBV15 and TRBJ2-1; TRBD1 is a possible D gene (5 bases). Sequencing input: PBMCs or a T cell subset sorted from them (not recorded which). This TCR was sampled from an adult woman who had mild COVID-19 (a few samples of this study predate the infection). Cell type and time point are not known. The CDR3 sequence is CATSRDKGYEQFF. The CDR3 bases are TGTGCCACCAGCAGAGATAAGGGGTATGAGCAGTTCTTC.